This T cell receptor (beta chain) was captured in a study of blood T cell repertoires in COVID-19. Germline V gives CDR1 KGHSH, CDR2 LQKENI. The CDR3 spans 13 residues. Trimming left V 3 bases short and J 9 bases short, with 9 bases between. Clones were sequenced by immunoSEQ multiplex PCR, and TCRdb holds only the in-frame ones, with some missing. The data show 140,000 to 150,000 clones, 84% seen once. The TCR sequence derives from a woman aged 45-59 years with acute COVID-19. The material sequenced was PBMCs or T cells enriched from blood (not recorded which). The chain has TRBV18 and TRBJ1-6, with a possible D match to TRBD1 (6 bases). Here the CDR3 DNA reads TGTGCCAGCTCACCGGACAGAGCTTCACCCCTCCACTTT. This translates into CASSPDRASPLHF.